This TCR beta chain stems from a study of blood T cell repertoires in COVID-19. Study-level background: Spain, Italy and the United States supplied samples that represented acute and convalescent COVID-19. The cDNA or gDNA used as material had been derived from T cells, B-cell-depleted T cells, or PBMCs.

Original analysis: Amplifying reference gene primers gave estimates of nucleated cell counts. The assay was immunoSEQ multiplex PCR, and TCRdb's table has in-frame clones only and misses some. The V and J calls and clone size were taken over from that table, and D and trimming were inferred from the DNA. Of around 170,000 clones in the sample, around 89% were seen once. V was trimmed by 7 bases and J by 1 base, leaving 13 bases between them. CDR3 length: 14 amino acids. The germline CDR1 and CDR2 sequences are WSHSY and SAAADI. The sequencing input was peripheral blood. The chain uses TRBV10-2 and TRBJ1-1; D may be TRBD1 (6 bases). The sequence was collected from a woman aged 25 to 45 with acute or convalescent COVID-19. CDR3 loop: CASTQTGPNTEAFF. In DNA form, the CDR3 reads TGCGCCAGCACACAGACAGGCCCGAACACTGAAGCTTTCTTT.